This T cell receptor (beta chain) was obtained from a study of T-cell memory formation after mild COVID-19. Each CDR3 protein is one row after TCRdb ran MiXCR on the 5' RACE reads. The sample has around 35,000 distinct CDR3 sequences, approximately 7.7% seen once. The CDR3 runs 15 residues. V lost 4 bases, J lost 0 bases, and 11 bases lay in between. Per germline, CDR1 SGHRS and CDR2 YFSETQ. This rearrangement joins TRBV5-1 to TRBJ1-3; D gene ambiguous. The material sequenced was PBMCs or a T cell subset sorted from them (not recorded which). This clonotype was sampled from a man between 18 and 29 years old who had mild COVID-19 (a few samples of this study predate the infection). Cell type and time point are not known. The CDR3 DNA is TGCGCCAGCAGCCCGGATCCGAGCTCTGGAAACACCATATATTTT. Its translation is CASSPDPSSGNTIYF.